A selection of T cell receptor beta chains follows, all from one sample in a study of graft-versus-host responses after intestinal transplantation. Only in-frame clones appear in the TCRdb table, and some are missing; sequencing was by immunoSEQ multiplex PCR. The sample records 9,500 to 11,000 clones, almost 95% being singletons. This material consisted of PBMCs, taken more than 40 days after intestinal transplantation. These receptors were obtained from a human patient who received an intestinal transplant, so some T cells may come from the graft donor. The CDR3 runs from the conserved cysteine through the conserved F or W. The D gene is left open where the match is weak.

j_gene	v_gene	d_gene	CDR3aa	CDR3nt
TRBJ1-2	TRBV7-9	TRBD1	CASSSLTGLLFGGDGYTF	TGTGCCAGCAGCTCGCTGACAGGGTTGTTGTTCGGAGGGGATGGCTACACCTTC
TRBJ2-1	TRBV12-5	.	CASWGAIINEQFF	TGTGCTAGCTGGGGGGCGATAATAAATGAGCAGTTCTTC
TRBJ1-1	TRBV6-5	.	CASSYVMNTEAFF	TGTGCCAGCAGTTACGTTATGAACACTGAAGCTTTCTTT
TRBJ2-1	TRBV6-5	TRBD2	CASIRDYTTPNEQFF	TGTGCCAGCATTAGGGACTACACCACCCCCAATGAGCAGTTCTTC
TRBJ1-5	TRBV7-8	.	CASSSQPGPEAQHF	TGTGCCAGCAGCAGCCAACCAGGGCCCGAGGCCCAGCATTTT
TRBJ2-2	TRBV7-3	.	CASSLTSGDGELFF	TGTGCCAGCAGCTTAACGTCGGGGGACGGGGAGCTGTTTTTT
TRBJ1-5	TRBV6-1	.	CASSEALQESNQPRHF	TGTGCCAGCAGTGAAGCGCTTCAGGAGAGCAATCAGCCCCGGCATTTT
TRBJ2-7	TRBV6-4	.	CASSGGERDLSYEQYF	TGTGCCAGCAGTGGGGGGGAAAGGGACCTCTCCTACGAGCAGTACTTC
TRBJ1-1	TRBV5-1	.	CASSPSPQGSEAFF	TGCGCCAGCAGCCCCTCCCCACAGGGCTCTGAAGCTTTCTTT
TRBJ2-7	TRBV2	TRBD2	CASSERLAGASFPYEQYF	TGTGCCAGCAGTGAAAGACTAGCGGGGGCCTCCTTCCCCTACGAGCAGTACTTC